The 21 T cell receptor beta chains listed next were all sequenced from one sample in a study of cytomegalovirus exposure and HLA in healthy donors. Generated by immunoSEQ multiplex PCR, the TCRdb table keeps only in-frame clones and is missing some. The repertoire consists of roughly 52,000 clones, with roughly 90% occurring once and the leading ten covering less than 4%. Material for sequencing was PBMCs. The receptors here all came from a young man in good health and CMV-seronegative.

The chain has TRBV29-1 and TRBJ2-3, with D possibly TRBD1 on 6 matching bases. V shed 4 bases and J shed 4 bases, with 6 bases lying between them. CDR3 length: 11 residues. Germline loops: CDR1 SQVTM, CDR2 ANQGSEA. As DNA, the CDR3 is TGCAGCGTTGGGACAGCAGATACGCAGTATTTT. This encodes CSVGTADTQYF.

The chain uses TRBV5-5 and TRBJ2-1; 9 bases align to TRBD2. Trimming cost V 1 base and J 6 bases; bases outside gene matches: 5. This CDR3 comprises 15 residues. Germline loops: CDR1 SGHKS, CDR2 YYEKEE (reference sequence). In DNA, the CDR3 is TGTGCCAGCAGCTTGTTTAGCGGGAGTGTCAATGAGCAGTTCTTC. Amino acids: CASSLFSGSVNEQFF.

The rearrangement links TRBV18 to TRBJ1-1; no definite D call. With 3 bases removed from V and 8 bases from J, the gap between germline ends came to 16 bases. CDR3 length: 14 amino acids. Germline lookup yields CDR1 KGHSH and CDR2 LQKENI. The CDR3 region is CASSPPTSYKEAFF. The CDR3 nucleotides read TGTGCCAGCTCACCGCCCACGTCCTATAAGGAAGCTTTCTTT.

CDR3 in amino acids: CASIPAGGETQYF. The CDR3 region has the DNA TGTGCCAGCATTCCGGCCGGGGGGGAGACCCAGTACTTC. This chain connects TRBV6-6 to TRBJ2-5; 7 bases agree with TRBD2. The J segment lost 5 bases and the V segment lost 7 bases, leaving 7 bases of the junction unmatched. Germline V gene data show CDR1 as MNHNY and CDR2 as SVGAGI (reference sequence). CDR3 length equals 13 residues.

J is TRBJ2-5 and V is TRBV18; D gene unclear. This CDR3 is built from 14 residues. The germline V gene encodes CDR1 KGHSH and CDR2 LQKENI. Trimming pared 3 bases from V and 0 bases from J, leaving 8 bases between. The CDR3 coding sequence is TGTGCCAGCTCACCCCCGACACACCAAGAGACCCAGTACTTC. Protein sequence: CASSPPTHQETQYF.

The rearrangement joins TRBV29-1 to TRBJ2-7, with D perhaps TRBD1 (6 bases). V lost 5 bases and J lost 4, with 18 bases in between. This CDR3 is built from 14 residues. The germline gives CDR1 SQVTM, CDR2 ANQGSEA. CDR3 in DNA: TGCAGCGTTAATGAGGGACAAGGACGGTACGAGCAGTACTTC. Amino acid sequence: CSVNEGQGRYEQYF.

The CDR3 region is CASSEPLAGYGYTF. The CDR3 DNA is TGTGCCAGCAGTGAACCCCTGGCAGGCTATGGCTACACCTTC. J is TRBJ1-2 and V is TRBV2; D unresolved. CDR3 length equals 14 residues. Trimming removed 2 bases from V and 4 bases from J, with 11 bases in between. In germline, CDR1 is SNHLY, CDR2 FYNNEI.

This clone was detected only a few times. The chain joins TRBV15 to TRBJ2-1; the match to TRBD2 covers 12 bases. J was trimmed by 6 bases and V by 0 bases; bases with no gene match: 3. There are 16 residues in the CDR3. Germline V gene data show CDR1 as LNHNV and CDR2 as YYDKDF (reference sequence). CDR3 in amino acids: CATSRELAGGPNEQFF. The CDR3, as DNA: TGTGCCACCAGCAGAGAGCTAGCGGGAGGGCCCAATGAGCAGTTCTTC.

This chain uses TRBV27 with TRBJ1-1; 11 nucleotides match TRBD1. Germline V CDR1 and CDR2: MNHEY, SMNVEV (reference sequence). This CDR3 is 13 amino acids long. J was trimmed by 5 bases and V by 5 bases; bases with no gene match: 1. CDR3 in amino acids: CASSGDRGTEAFF. The CDR3 bases are TGTGCCAGCAGTGGGGACAGGGGGACTGAAGCTTTCTTT.

The chain recombines TRBV21-1 with TRBJ2-1; the table names TRBD2, a call not compared with the DNA. TRBV21-1 is deemed a pseudogene. The CDR3 length is 16 residues. The CDR3 loop reads CASSKPRAGGCHEQFF. CDR3 bases: TGTGCCAGCAGCAAGCCGAGAGCGGGAGGTTGCCATGAGCAGTTCTTC.

A note on this clone: A junction boundary mismatches the germline segment, possibly from a read error. The chain's CDR3 is CASSLFARSLEGYIF. The CDR3 DNA is TGTGCCAGCAGTTTATTTGCCAGGTCCTTGGAGGGCTACATCTTC. The J gene is TRBJ1-2, the V gene TRBV28; D call uncertain. Germline CDR1 is MDHEN and CDR2 is SYDVKM. The CDR3 extends over 15 amino acids.

V usage is TRBV27 and J usage is TRBJ1-5; maybe TRBD1 (5 bases). The CDR3 runs to 13 residues. CDR1 MNHEY and CDR2 SMNVEV come from the germline V gene (reference sequence). The germline V and J ends were trimmed by 6 bases and 1 base, with 7 bases remaining between them. CDR3 sequence reads: CASRGPSNQPQHF. The CDR3 nucleotides are TGTGCCAGCAGGGGGCCGAGCAATCAGCCCCAGCATTTT.

The chain joins TRBV4-2 to TRBJ2-1, with D perhaps TRBD2 (8 bases). The V and J ends lost 0 bases and 9 bases respectively, with 15 bases between them. Per germline, CDR1 LGHNA and CDR2 YNFKEQ. The length of the CDR3 is 15 residues. The CDR3 protein is CASSQEEGAGGEQFF. The CDR3 nucleotides are TGTGCCAGCAGCCAAGAGGAGGGGGCGGGAGGTGAGCAGTTCTTC.

The chain carries TRBV7-6 and TRBJ1-2; D uncertain. The germline V gene has CDR1 SGHVS and CDR2 FNYEAQ. The V end lost 1 base, the J end lost 5 bases, and 8 bases lay between the germline ends. The CDR3 contains 13 residues. DNA of the CDR3: TGTGCCAGCAGCTTAGGCGGAATGTATGGCTACACCTTC. Translated, it gives CASSLGGMYGYTF.

In its sample, this clone was seen once. The rearrangement joins TRBV29-1 to TRBJ2-7; D might be TRBD1 (5 bases). V lost 6 bases and J lost 4, with 16 bases in between. Germline CDR1 is SQVTM and CDR2 is ANQGSEA. CDR3 length equals 13 residues. CDR3 in amino acids: CSVRTTENYEQYF. The CDR3 nucleotides read TGCAGCGTCAGGACGACAGAAAATTACGAGCAGTACTTC.

The J gene is TRBJ2-7, the V gene TRBV7-9; D not resolved. Germline assignment: CDR1 SEHNR and CDR2 FQNEAQ (reference sequence). The CDR3 has 13 residues. V shed 0 bases and J shed 3 bases, with 6 bases lying between them. CDR3 in DNA: TGTGCCAGCAGCTTAGCCAACTACTACGAGCAGTACTTC. It codes for CASSLANYYEQYF.

The genes are TRBV29-1 and TRBJ2-4; 10 bases are a match to TRBD1. This CDR3 has 13 residues. Trimming at V came to 8 bases and at J to 5 bases, leaving 6 bases not matched to a gene. Looked up from germline, CDR1 is SQVTM and CDR2 is ANQGSEA. The CDR3 loop is CSTRGTGENIQYF. The CDR3 nucleotides are TGCAGCACCAGAGGGACAGGGGAAAACATTCAGTACTTC.

The chain combines TRBV27 with TRBJ2-1, with TRBD2 matching over 11 bases. CDR3 size: 19 residues. V gave up 4 bases and J gave up 0 bases; unmatched junction bases: 11. CDR1 and CDR2 (germline): MNHEY, SMNVEV (reference sequence). CDR3 bases: TGTGCCAGCAGTTATACAGTTCACCTAGCGGGGGGCTCCTACAATGAGCAGTTCTTC. It codes for CASSYTVHLAGGSYNEQFF.

The rearrangement links TRBV19 to TRBJ2-1; TRBD1 is a possible D gene (6 bases). The CDR3 runs 14 residues. V was shortened by 7 bases and J by 8 bases, with 18 bases between the two germline ends. CDR1 and CDR2 (germline): LNHDA, SQIVND (reference sequence). The CDR3 region is CASKAADSLDEQFF. In DNA form, the CDR3 reads TGTGCCAGTAAAGCCGCGGACAGTCTTGATGAGCAGTTCTTC.

This chain links TRBV28 with TRBJ2-2, with 8 positions matching TRBD1. The CDR3 length is 16 residues. Losses at the gene ends were 4 bases for V and 7 bases for J; bases not matched to a gene: 11. Germline V gene sequence: CDR1 MDHEN, CDR2 SYDVKM. The CDR3 spells CASSSGQGRFGGELFF. DNA for the CDR3: TGTGCCAGCAGTTCTGGACAGGGAAGGTTTGGCGGGGAGCTGTTTTTT.

V gene TRBV5-1 combines with J gene TRBJ2-1; 10 positions match TRBD2. CDR3 length: 17 amino acids. Germline CDR1 SGHRS, CDR2 YFSETQ. V lost 4 bases, J lost 0 bases, and 7 bases stayed unmatched. The CDR3 nucleotides read TGCGCCAGCAGCCACGGACTAGCGGACATCTCCTACAATGAGCAGTTCTTC. Protein sequence: CASSHGLADISYNEQFF.